A selection of T cell receptor beta chains follows, all from one sample in a study of OX40 agonist ivuxolimab in advanced cancers. Sequencing used immunoSEQ multiplex PCR; TCRdb keeps in-frame clones, though not all of them. The sample lists roughly 48,000 clones, 85% to 90% occurring once. The sequences come from CD4+ or CD8+ T cells sorted from blood, collected in a trial of the OX40 agonist ivuxolimab. Receptors originate from an adult with an advanced solid tumor such as melanoma, head and neck, liver or kidney cancer. The CDR3 runs from the conserved cysteine through the conserved F or W. Fields, in order: D gene, V gene, clone size, CDR3 length, J gene, CDR3 protein, CDR3 DNA. D genes are given only for firm matches. Not all rows give a size; the values are once, few, many and, for expanded clones, a class.

D: .
V: TRBV2
size: .
length: 15
J: TRBJ1-3
CDR3: CASSEEGRSGNTIYF
DNA: TGTGCCAGCAGTGAAGAGGGCCGCTCTGGAAACACCATATATTTT

D: TRBD2
V: TRBV7-6
size: .
length: 15
J: TRBJ2-1
CDR3: CASSLERGPYNEQFF
DNA: TGTGCCAGCAGCTTGGAGCGGGGGCCTTACAATGAGCAGTTCTTC

D: .
V: TRBV6-6
size: .
length: 13
J: TRBJ2-7
CDR3: CASSLVLSYEQYF
DNA: TGTGCCAGCAGTCTCGTCCTCTCCTACGAGCAGTACTTC

D: TRBD2
V: TRBV9
size: .
length: 14
J: TRBJ2-7
CDR3: CASSVSGGGYEQYF
DNA: TGTGCCAGCAGCGTTAGCGGGGGTGGTTACGAGCAGTACTTC

D: TRBD2
V: TRBV27
size: .
length: 15
J: TRBJ2-7
CDR3: CASSLGGLAGDEQYF
DNA: TGTGCCAGCAGTTTAGGAGGACTAGCGGGAGACGAGCAGTACTTC

D: .
V: TRBV10-3
size: .
length: 15
J: TRBJ1-5
CDR3: CAISESEREGMPQHF
DNA: TGTGCCATCAGTGAGTCGGAAAGGGAGGGGATGCCCCAGCATTTT

D: .
V: TRBV30
size: .
length: 15
J: TRBJ1-2
CDR3: CAWRQAEGGNYGYTF
DNA: TGTGCCTGGAGACAAGCCGAAGGAGGGAACTATGGCTACACCTTC

D: .
V: TRBV23-1
size: .
length: 15
J: TRBJ1-2
CDR3: CASSSLPGTSYGYTF
DNA: TGCGCCAGCAGTTCCCTCCCGGGGACCTCCTATGGCTACACCTTC

D: .
V: TRBV7-9
size: .
length: 13
J: TRBJ2-7
CDR3: CASSPESAYEQYF
DNA: TGTGCCAGCAGCCCAGAGTCGGCCTACGAGCAGTACTTC

D: TRBD1
V: TRBV18
size: once
length: 13
J: TRBJ2-4
CDR3: CASSPGQGDIQYF
DNA: TGTGCCAGCTCACCGGGACAGGGGGACATTCAGTACTTC

D: TRBD2
V: TRBV5-4
size: once
length: 18
J: TRBJ2-1
CDR3: CASSLAFETSGRADEQFF
DNA: TGTGCCAGCAGCTTGGCCTTTGAGACTAGCGGGAGGGCTGATGAGCAGTTCTTC

D: .
V: TRBV5-6
size: .
length: 13
J: TRBJ1-5
CDR3: CASTVGGQQPQHF
DNA: TGTGCCAGCACCGTCGGGGGGCAACAGCCCCAGCATTTT

D: .
V: TRBV7-9
size: .
length: 16
J: TRBJ1-5
CDR3: CASSFAGQRGDQPQHF
DNA: TGTGCCAGCAGCTTCGCGGGGCAGAGAGGGGATCAGCCCCAGCATTTT

D: .
V: TRBV4-3
size: .
length: 13
J: TRBJ2-5
CDR3: CASSQDRKETQYF
DNA: TGCGCCAGCAGCCAAGACAGGAAAGAGACCCAGTACTTC

D: TRBD1
V: TRBV27
size: .
length: 14
J: TRBJ1-2
CDR3: CASSFGTGGTGYTF
DNA: TGTGCCAGCAGTTTTGGGACAGGGGGCACTGGCTACACCTTC

D: .
V: TRBV7-2
size: .
length: 14
J: TRBJ1-5
CDR3: CASSPRAGNQPQHF
DNA: TGTGCCAGCAGTCCCCGGGCTGGCAATCAGCCCCAGCATTTT

D: TRBD1
V: TRBV6-6
size: .
length: 14
J: TRBJ1-2
CDR3: CASRNGQGVWGYTF
DNA: TGTGCCAGCAGAAACGGACAGGGGGTATGGGGCTACACCTTC

D: .
V: TRBV6-5
size: .
length: 15
J: TRBJ1-3
CDR3: CASSLDRFSGNTIYF
DNA: TGTGCCAGCAGTCTTGACAGGTTCTCTGGAAACACCATATATTTT

D: .
V: TRBV7-6
size: .
length: 15
J: TRBJ2-7
CDR3: CASSPRAGTSYEQYF
DNA: TGTGCCAGCAGCCCTCGGGCAGGAACCTCCTACGAGCAGTACTTC

D: TRBD2
V: TRBV6-4
size: medium-sized
length: 13
J: TRBJ2-7
CDR3: CASSDSASGEQYF
DNA: TGTGCCAGCAGTGACTCCGCTAGCGGGGAGCAGTACTTC

D: TRBD2
V: TRBV19
size: .
length: 16
J: TRBJ2-1
CDR3: CASSWPSGTSRDEQFF
DNA: TGTGCCAGTAGTTGGCCTAGCGGGACCTCAAGGGATGAGCAGTTCTTC

D: .
V: TRBV5-1
size: .
length: 15
J: TRBJ1-5
CDR3: CASSLGGAISQPQHF
DNA: TGCGCCAGCAGCCTAGGGGGGGCTATTAGTCAGCCCCAGCATTTT

D: TRBD1
V: TRBV6-1
size: .
length: 15
J: TRBJ2-1
CDR3: CASSWGPGGMNEQFF
DNA: TGTGCCAGCAGTTGGGGCCCAGGGGGCATGAATGAGCAGTTCTTC

D: TRBD1
V: TRBV27
size: .
length: 15
J: TRBJ2-3
CDR3: CASSRGGQRTDTQYF
DNA: TGTGCCAGCAGCCGTGGGGGACAGCGCACAGATACGCAGTATTTT

D: .
V: TRBV6-1
size: .
length: 13
J: TRBJ2-5
CDR3: CASSEGIEETQYF
DNA: TGTGCCAGCAGTGAGGGTATTGAAGAGACCCAGTACTTC

D: .
V: TRBV5-4
size: .
length: 11
J: TRBJ2-7
CDR3: CASSWGSEQYF
DNA: TGTGCCAGCAGCTGGGGGAGCGAGCAGTACTTC

D: TRBD2
V: TRBV4-1
size: .
length: 15
J: TRBJ2-7
CDR3: CASSSGSGGPYEQYF
DNA: TGCGCCAGCAGTTCAGGTAGCGGGGGACCCTACGAGCAGTACTTC

D: .
V: TRBV4-3
size: .
length: 15
J: TRBJ2-5
CDR3: CASSQDNIRGETQYF
DNA: TGCGCCAGCAGCCAAGACAACATTCGAGGGGAGACCCAGTACTTC

D: .
V: TRBV27
size: once
length: 18
J: TRBJ2-3
CDR3: CASSNRAPSRQPSSTQYF
DNA: TGTGCCAGCAGTAACCGGGCCCCTTCACGACAACCATCAAGTACGCAGTATTTT

D: .
V: TRBV4-3
size: .
length: 17
J: TRBJ1-1
CDR3: CASSQDLVRVGGDEAFF
DNA: TGCGCCAGCAGCCAAGATCTCGTCCGGGTTGGGGGGGATGAAGCTTTCTTT

D: .
V: TRBV19
size: .
length: 14
J: TRBJ2-7
CDR3: CASSPSVGNYEQYF
DNA: TGTGCCAGTAGTCCTAGTGTAGGGAACTACGAGCAGTACTTC